The clone carrying this T cell receptor (beta chain) has just a few counts. As yet, its antigen is unknown. The data derive from a study of response to subunit inactivated influenza vaccine. Whole-study results and caveats: Each seasonal influenza vaccination, the authors suggested, recruits few new T cells.

The length of the CDR3 is 16 residues. Trimming left V 0 bases short and J 4 bases short, with 15 bases between. Per germline, CDR1 MNHEY and CDR2 SVGAGI. MiXCR, run by TCRdb on the RT-PCR reads, gives a single entry per CDR3 protein. The data contain about 800,000 distinct CDR3 sequences, approximately 21% of them singletons. The chain carries TRBV6-5 and TRBJ1-1; D perhaps matches TRBD1 (5 bases). The material was PBMCs from blood, obtained 4 to 6 days after vaccination. The receptor's source is a man aged 45-60 years who received an inactivated influenza vaccine. The CDR3 region is CASSYSGRAFATEAFF. The CDR3 DNA sequence: TGTGCCAGCAGTTACTCTGGCAGGGCCTTTGCCACTGAAGCTTTCTTT.